Listed below are T cell receptor beta chains from one sample, sequenced in a study of blood T cell repertoires in COVID-19. Measured with immunoSEQ multiplex PCR; TCRdb has only the in-frame clones, and not every one. Of more than 150,000 clones in the sample, more than 70% were seen once. The sample consisted of peripheral blood. The origin of the receptors is a man in his late teens or twenties with active or convalescent COVID-19. Each CDR3 is given with its conserved first and last residue. Fields, in order: J gene, V gene, D gene, clone size, CDR3 protein, CDR3 DNA. The D gene is left open where the match is weak. Clone size is shown for a subset of rows, as once, few, many or a class of expanded clone.

>TRBJ2-7|TRBV29-1|TRBD2|-
CSVGTSGTNEQYF
TGCAGCGTTGGGACTAGCGGGACAAACGAGCAGTACTTC
>TRBJ1-2|TRBV27|-|-
CASSSSLGRGGPADYGYTF
TGTGCCAGCAGTTCCTCACTCGGTCGTGGCGGTCCGGCGGACTATGGCTACACCTTC
>TRBJ1-1|TRBV10-2|-|-
CASSDARTNTEAFF
TGCGCCAGCAGTGACGCCAGAACAAACACTGAAGCTTTCTTT
>TRBJ1-2|TRBV7-2|-|-
CASSLAGSRQWNYGYTF
TGTGCCAGCAGCTTAGCGGGGAGTCGGCAGTGGAACTATGGCTACACCTTC
>TRBJ2-1|TRBV28|-|-
CASTTRLNEQFF
TGTGCCAGCACCACTAGACTAAATGAGCAGTTCTTC
>TRBJ1-6|TRBV19|TRBD1|-
CASSNPKSGTGDSPLHF
TGTGCCAGTAGTAACCCAAAGTCCGGGACAGGGGATTCACCCCTCCACTTT
>TRBJ2-3|TRBV7-9|TRBD2|-
CASSDGLAGVDTQYF
TGTGCCAGCAGCGATGGACTAGCGGGAGTGGATACGCAGTATTTT
>TRBJ1-1|TRBV3-1/TRBV3-2|-|-
CASSQGGTHTEAFF
TGTGCCAGCAGCCAAGGCGGCACCCACACTGAAGCTTTCTTT
>TRBJ1-6|TRBV19|-|-
CASSSTSGPSYNSPLHF
TGTGCCAGTAGTTCCACGTCAGGTCCTTCCTATAATTCACCCCTCCACTTT
>TRBJ2-5|TRBV7-2|TRBD2|-
CASSLAGTRGETQYF
TGTGCCAGCAGCTTAGCCGGGACTAGGGGGGAGACCCAGTACTTC
>TRBJ2-3|TRBV6-4|TRBD2|-
CASSASGTSGTDTQYF
TGTGCCAGCAGCGCCTCCGGGACTAGCGGCACAGATACGCAGTATTTT
>TRBJ2-1|TRBV5-4|TRBD2|-
CASSLQRGAAYNEQFF
TGTGCCAGCAGCTTGCAGCGGGGGGCGGCCTACAATGAGCAGTTCTTC
>TRBJ2-3|TRBV5-1|-|-
CASSFSRVGDTQYF
TGCGCCAGCAGCTTCAGCAGGGTTGGTGATACGCAGTATTTT
>TRBJ2-5|TRBV19|-|-
CASSQNWGLQTQYF
TGTGCCAGCAGTCAGAACTGGGGGCTGCAGACCCAGTACTTC
>TRBJ2-7|TRBV7-9|-|-
CASSSAVYEQYF
TGTGCCAGCAGCTCGGCGGTCTACGAGCAGTACTTC
>TRBJ1-2|TRBV3-1/TRBV3-2|-|-
CASSQGTAYGYTF
TGTGCCAGCAGCCAAGGAACAGCTTATGGCTACACCTTC
>TRBJ2-1|TRBV7-2|TRBD2|-
CASSLSGGVQFF
TGTGCCAGCAGCTTATCGGGAGGGGTGCAGTTCTTC
>TRBJ2-1|TRBV5-4|-|-
CASSNTRNEQFF
TGTGCCAGCAGCAACACTAGAAATGAGCAGTTCTTC
>TRBJ1-1|TRBV5-1|-|-
CASSLGAGVAGITEAFF
TGCGCCAGCAGCTTGGGGGCTGGGGTGGCAGGGATCACTGAAGCTTTCTTT
>TRBJ1-1|TRBV12-3/TRBV12-4|-|few
CASSSEGYTEAFF
TGTGCCAGCAGTTCAGAGGGTTACACTGAAGCTTTCTTT
>TRBJ1-1|TRBV30|TRBD1|-
CPSGTGLLEAFF
TGTCCGTCCGGGACAGGGTTATTAGAAGCTTTCTTT
>TRBJ2-1|TRBV2|-|-
CASSKNSNSYNEQFF
TGTGCCAGTTCCAAAAACAGCAATTCCTACAATGAGCAGTTCTTC
>TRBJ2-7|TRBV6-5|-|-
CASRRAYEQYF
TGTGCCAGCAGGAGGGCGTACGAGCAGTACTTC
>TRBJ1-6|TRBV6-6|TRBD1|few
CASRIGTGKNSPLHF
TGTGCCAGCCGTATCGGGACAGGGAAAAATTCACCCCTCCACTTT
>TRBJ1-1|TRBV7-9|-|once
CASSLYRENTEAFF
TGTGCCAGCAGCTTATACCGGGAGAACACTGAAGCTTTCTTT
>TRBJ2-7|TRBV4-1|TRBD1|-
CASSQEGQGVPYEQYF
TGCGCCAGCAGCCAAGAGGGACAGGGCGTTCCCTACGAGCAGTACTTC
>TRBJ1-6|TRBV6-1|-|-
CASSERATRVSPLHF
TGTGCCAGCAGTGAAAGGGCAACTAGGGTTTCACCCCTCCACTTT
>TRBJ2-6|TRBV6-2/TRBV6-3|-|-
CASSYSVYRVAGANVLTF
TGTGCCAGCAGTTACTCGGTCTACAGGGTCGCCGGGGCCAACGTCCTGACTTTC
>TRBJ2-6|TRBV9|-|-
CASSVAPGVLTF
TGTGCCAGCAGCGTAGCCCCAGGCGTCCTGACTTTC
>TRBJ2-7|TRBV3-1/TRBV3-2|TRBD2|-
CASSQHSGLAGAFSSYEQYF
TGTGCCAGCAGCCAACATTCTGGACTAGCGGGGGCCTTTAGCTCCTACGAGCAGTACTTC
>TRBJ2-5|TRBV5-1|TRBD1|-
CASSLTGTGQETQYF
TGCGCCAGCAGCTTGACCGGGACAGGCCAAGAGACCCAGTACTTC
>TRBJ1-2|TRBV4-1|-|once
CASSQGVRGRRANYGYTF
TGCGCCAGCAGCCAAGGAGTCAGGGGTCGGAGAGCTAACTATGGCTACACCTTC
>TRBJ1-2|TRBV6-5|TRBD1|-
CASRGQGLYGYTF
TGTGCCAGCAGAGGACAGGGCCTCTATGGCTACACCTTC
>TRBJ1-5|TRBV6-2/TRBV6-3|TRBD1|few
CASSFPQGGPGGQPQHF
TGTGCCAGCAGTTTCCCCCAAGGGGGCCCCGGGGGTCAGCCCCAGCATTTT
>TRBJ2-7|TRBV7-2|TRBD1|-
CASSLPHSGTETYEQYF
TGTGCCAGCAGCTTACCCCATTCCGGGACAGAAACTTACGAGCAGTACTTC
>TRBJ1-6|TRBV5-1|-|-
CASSLGTVSYNSPLHF
TGCGCCAGCAGCTTGGGGACAGTCTCCTATAATTCACCCCTCCACTTT
>TRBJ2-1|TRBV5-6|TRBD1|-
CASSYLRDSRFQFF
TGTGCCAGCAGCTACCTCCGGGACAGCCGATTTCAGTTCTTC
>TRBJ2-2|TRBV11-2|-|-
CASSSLFGGNTGELFF
TGTGCCAGCAGCAGTCTCTTCGGGGGGAACACCGGGGAGCTGTTTTTT
>TRBJ1-5|TRBV19|-|-
CASSVHSNQPQHF
TGTGCCAGTAGTGTCCATAGCAATCAGCCCCAGCATTTT
>TRBJ2-3|TRBV6-6|-|-
CASSFGLASADTQYF
TGTGCCAGCAGTTTTGGGCTAGCGTCGGCAGATACGCAGTATTTT
>TRBJ1-6|TRBV4-1|TRBD1|-
CASSQDRTGSYNSPLHF
TGCGCCAGCAGCCAAGATCGGACAGGGTCGTATAATTCACCCCTCCACTTT
>TRBJ1-5|TRBV19|-|-
CASRPGERPNQPQHF
TGTGCCAGCCGCCCCGGGGAGAGGCCTAATCAGCCCCAGCATTTT
>TRBJ2-7|TRBV7-9|TRBD1|-
CASDGDSSYEQYF
TGTGCCAGCGATGGGGACAGCTCCTACGAGCAGTACTTC
>TRBJ1-6|TRBV28|-|-
CASSLYTGQGSPLHF
TGTGCCAGCAGTTTATATACAGGGCAGGGTTCACCCCTCCACTTT
>TRBJ2-7|TRBV6-5|-|-
CASGRGSYEQYF
TGTGCCAGCGGCAGGGGCTCCTACGAGCAGTACTTC
>TRBJ2-1|TRBV6-5|TRBD1|-
CASSGQGKYNEQFF
TGTGCCAGCAGCGGACAGGGGAAGTACAATGAGCAGTTCTTC
>TRBJ2-7|TRBV11-3|TRBD1|once
CASSPTGGEQYF
TGTGCCAGCAGCCCTACAGGGGGCGAGCAGTACTTC
>TRBJ2-7|TRBV6-5|-|-
CASSYTRDTSYEQYF
TGTGCCAGCAGTTACACCCGGGACACCTCCTACGAGCAGTACTTC
>TRBJ2-3|TRBV14|-|-
CASSQLGPQYF
TGTGCCAGCAGCCAATTGGGGCCGCAGTATTTT
>TRBJ1-2|TRBV5-6|-|-
CASSLDRARGYTF
TGTGCCAGCAGCTTGGACAGGGCCCGTGGCTACACCTTC
>TRBJ2-7|TRBV5-1|TRBD1|-
CASSPLTGGSYEQYF
TGCGCCAGCAGCCCGTTGACAGGGGGCTCCTACGAGCAGTACTTC
>TRBJ1-2|TRBV5-1|TRBD1|once
CASSAAGGNYGYTF
TGCGCCAGCAGCGCGGCAGGGGGCAACTATGGCTACACCTTC